These 13 T cell receptor beta chains were sequenced from one sample in a study of shared clonotypes between healthy human individuals. The repertoire was sequenced with immunoSEQ multiplex PCR; TCRdb's copy has only in-frame clones and lacks some. The sample has millions of clones, 85% to 95% seen once. Sequencing input: naive CD4+ T cells sorted from blood. This sample's subset: CD45RA+ positively selected. Source of these receptors: a young man in good health.

The chain couples TRBV6-5 to TRBJ1-4; no reliable D call. CDR3 size: 12 residues. Trimming pared 8 bases from V and 3 bases from J, leaving 7 bases between. CDR1 and CDR2 (germline): MNHEY, SVGAGI. The CDR3 here is CASGRANEKLFF. In nucleotides, the CDR3 is TGTGCCAGCGGGCGCGCTAATGAAAAACTGTTTTTT.

The chain uses TRBV10-3 and TRBJ1-1, with 10 bases fitting TRBD1. V lost 5 bases and J lost 1; bases outside the gene matches: 4. The CDR3 length is 15 residues. Looked up from germline, CDR1 is ENHRY and CDR2 is SYGVKD. CDR3 bases: TGTGCCATCAGTCCGCGACAGGGGGCGAACACTGAAGCTTTCTTT. Amino acid sequence: CAISPRQGANTEAFF.

The rearrangement uses TRBV27 and TRBJ2-1; TRBD1 matches 9 bases. CDR1 and CDR2 from the germline V gene are MNHEY and SMNVEV (reference sequence). CDR3 size: 15 residues. Trimming cost V 6 bases and J 6 bases; bases outside gene matches: 9. The CDR3 DNA reads as TGTGCCAGCAGCTCCCTGGGACAGGGTAGCAATGAGCAGTTCTTC. This translates into CASSSLGQGSNEQFF.

The genes are TRBV11-2 and TRBJ1-6; a possible D gene is TRBD1 (5 bases). The CDR3 spans 15 residues. Germline V gene lookup returns CDR1 SGHAT and CDR2 FQNNGV. V lost 2 bases, J lost 8 bases, and 13 bases lay in between. The CDR3, as DNA: TGTGCCAGCAGCTTACAGGGTCGAGGGGATTCACCCCTCCACTTT. Its translation is CASSLQGRGDSPLHF.

The J gene is TRBJ2-4, the V gene TRBV5-1; no firm D call. There are 14 residues in the CDR3. Germline assignment: CDR1 SGHRS and CDR2 YFSETQ. Trimming took 6 bases from V and 5 from J, leaving 15 bases between them. The CDR3 DNA is TGCGCCAGCACTCCTGGTGGCAGTGAAAACATTCAGTACTTC. Protein: CASTPGGSENIQYF.

V gene TRBV6-6 combines with J gene TRBJ1-2; 7 bases agree with TRBD1. CDR3 length equals 15 residues. Trimming removed 6 bases from V and 4 bases from J; junction bases left unmatched: 11. The V gene's germline CDR1 is MNHNY and CDR2 SVGAGI (reference sequence). This CDR3 is CASRRDSFSVYGYTF. CDR3 bases: TGTGCCAGCAGAAGGGACAGCTTCTCAGTCTATGGCTACACCTTC.

This chain connects TRBV6-5 to TRBJ1-4; D gene uncertain. The CDR3 is 15 amino acids. Per the germline V gene, CDR1 is MNHEY and CDR2 is SVGAGI. Trimming took off 2 bases at V and 8 bases at J, with 15 bases between the two ends. The DNA for the CDR3 is TGTGCCAGCAGTTACACCACCCGGGCGCGAGAAAAACTGTTTTTT. Its protein is CASSYTTRAREKLFF.

This rearrangement joins TRBV13 to TRBJ2-2, with a possible D match to TRBD2 (6 bases). This CDR3 region has 17 residues. The germline CDR1 and CDR2 sequences are PRHDT and FYEKMQ (reference sequence). The V end was cut by 4 bases, the J end by 2 bases, with 17 bases between. For the CDR3, the DNA is TGTGCCAGCAGCTCCAATTTGAGGACTATAAACACCGGGGAGCTGTTTTTT. Protein sequence: CASSSNLRTINTGELFF. The entire variable domain, with the rest obtained from reference TRBV13 and TRBJ2-2, is as follows: AAGVIQSPRHLIKEKRETATLKCYPIPRHDTVYWYQQGPGQDPQFLISFYEKMQSDKGSIPDRFSAQQFSDYHSELNMSSLELGDSALYFCASSSNLRTINTGELFFGEGSRLTVL.

The chain couples TRBV28 to TRBJ2-7, with TRBD2 identical over 8 bases. Trimming at V came to 3 bases and at J to 3 bases, leaving 4 bases not matched to a gene. This CDR3 spans 14 amino acids. Germline V gene lookup returns CDR1 MDHEN and CDR2 SYDVKM. The CDR3, as DNA: TGTGCCAGCAGTTTGTACGCGGGGGGCTACGAGCAGTACTTC. It encodes CASSLYAGGYEQYF.

V usage is TRBV2 and J usage is TRBJ1-5; no clear D gene. V shed 4 bases and J shed 1 base, with 5 bases lying between them. CDR3 length: 13 amino acids. Germline-derived CDR1 and CDR2 are SNHLY and FYNNEI. This chain's CDR3 is CASSGKSNQPQHF. In DNA form, the CDR3 reads TGTGCCAGCAGTGGCAAGAGCAATCAGCCCCAGCATTTT. Using reference TRBV2 and TRBJ1-5 for the parts outside the CDR3, the full variable domain is EPEVTQTPSHQVTQMGQEVILRCVPISNHLYFYWYRQILGQKVEFLVSFYNNEISEKSEIFDDQFSVERPDGSNFTLKIRSTKLEDSAMYFCASSGKSNQPQHFGDGTRLSIL.

The chain employs TRBV6-1 and TRBJ1-1; D is undetermined. The CDR3 has 12 residues. Deletions cut 6 bases from V and 8 bases from J, with 13 bases between. The germline V gene encodes CDR1 MNHNS and CDR2 SASEGT. The CDR3 sequence is CASSFSGWEAFF. The CDR3 region has the DNA TGTGCCAGCAGCTTCTCTGGTTGGGAAGCTTTCTTT.

This clone was counted once. The chain carries TRBV5-4 and TRBJ2-7, with TRBD2 matching 12 bases. With V trimmed by 2 bases and J by 6 bases, 3 bases remained unmatched. CDR3 size: 14 residues. Germline V gene sequence: CDR1 SGHNT, CDR2 YYREEE (reference sequence). The CDR3 DNA is TGTGCCAGCAGCTTTACTAGCGGGAGGATCGAGCAGTACTTC. Its protein is CASSFTSGRIEQYF.

This clone was observed a handful of times. The V and J genes are TRBV6-5 and TRBJ1-6; tentatively, D is TRBD1 (5 bases). The CDR3 totals 13 residues. Germline V gene sequence: CDR1 MNHEY, CDR2 SVGAGI. V was trimmed by 2 bases and J by 7 bases, leaving 6 bases between them. CDR3 DNA: TGTGCCAGCAGTTACGACAGAAATTCACCCCTCCACTTT. It specifies CASSYDRNSPLHF.